These T cell receptor beta chains were read from a single sample in a study of control samples from healthy donors and cancer patients. Here immunoSEQ multiplex PCR was the method, and the copy in TCRdb shows in-frame clones only, minus some. The sample records around 250,000 clones, over 75% being singletons. The sample taken for sequencing was PBMCs. The receptors derive from a woman aged 60-75 years with lung cancer. Both conserved end residues are part of each CDR3. D genes are given only for firm matches. Expanded clones are given a class, and other clones once, few, many or no size at all.

d_gene	v_gene	abundance	j_gene	CDR3nt	CDR3aa
NA	TRBV5-1	once	TRBJ2-7	TGCGCCAGCAGCTTGGGTACGAGAAACGAGCAGTACTTC	CASSLGTRNEQYF
TRBD1	TRBV7-2	NA	TRBJ1-4	TGTGCCAGCAGCTTAGAGACAGGGGCCGGGGAAAAACTGTTTTTT	CASSLETGAGEKLFF
NA	TRBV28	NA	TRBJ1-1	TGTGCCAGCAGTAAGAGGAGGGGGGGGAACACTGAAGCTTTCTTT	CASSKRRGGNTEAFF
TRBD2	TRBV7-9	NA	TRBJ2-2	TGTGCCAGCAGCTTAGTCCGACTAGCGGGAGACACCGGGGAGCTGTTTTTT	CASSLVRLAGDTGELFF
NA	TRBV11-3	NA	TRBJ2-1	TGTGCCAGCAGCCAGGCTGCAGTCTCCTACAATGAGCAGTTCTTC	CASSQAAVSYNEQFF
NA	TRBV3-1/TRBV3-2	NA	TRBJ2-2	TGTGCCAGCAGCCAGAACAACATTCCAGCCGGGGAGCTGTTTTTT	CASSQNNIPAGELFF
TRBD2	TRBV10-3	few	TRBJ2-7	TGTGCCATCAGTCGGAGCGGGGGGGATTCGAGCTCCTACGAGCAGTACTTC	CAISRSGGDSSSYEQYF
TRBD1	TRBV5-6	once	TRBJ1-6	TGTGCCAGCACCCCAAACAGGGGATCCTATAATTCACCCCTCCACTTT	CASTPNRGSYNSPLHF
NA	TRBV5-4	NA	TRBJ1-1	TGTGCCAGCACCGTGGGGAGGGCGCAGGGGAACACTGAAGCTTTCTTT	CASTVGRAQGNTEAFF
NA	TRBV12-3/TRBV12-4	NA	TRBJ1-2	TGTGCCAGCAGTTTGGGGGGTCGCTATGGCTACACCTTC	CASSLGGRYGYTF
NA	TRBV5-1	NA	TRBJ2-5	TGCGCCAGCAGCTTTACGCCGCAAGAGACCCAGTACTTC	CASSFTPQETQYF
NA	TRBV10-3	NA	TRBJ2-4	TGTGCCATCAGTGATGGATTGACGGATAAAAACATTCAGTACTTC	CAISDGLTDKNIQYF
NA	TRBV5-4	NA	TRBJ2-1	TGTGCCAGCAGCTTGGCAGCTAGCCCCCTCTCCTACAATGAGCAGTTCTTC	CASSLAASPLSYNEQFF
NA	TRBV5-1	NA	TRBJ2-7	TGCGCCAGCAGCTTAACAGGATCCTACGAGCAGTACTTC	CASSLTGSYEQYF
NA	TRBV11-2	few	TRBJ1-2	TGTGCCAGCAGTTTTACAGGGAGCTATGGCTACACCTTC	CASSFTGSYGYTF
NA	TRBV6-5	NA	TRBJ1-1	TGTGCCGCCGCGGTGATGAACACTGAAGCTTTCTTT	CAAAVMNTEAFF
TRBD2	TRBV6-5	NA	TRBJ2-7	TGTGCCAGCTCAGGGACTAAGAGCTCCTACGAGCAGTACTTC	CASSGTKSSYEQYF
TRBD1	TRBV12-3/TRBV12-4	few	TRBJ1-2	TGTGCCAGCAGTTTGCCAGGGGGTGGCTACACCTTC	CASSLPGGGYTF
NA	TRBV18	NA	TRBJ2-3	TGTGCCAGCTCACCCACGGGCGGGACGCCTCTAGCCGATACGCAGTATTTT	CASSPTGGTPLADTQYF
TRBD2	TRBV6-2/TRBV6-3	NA	TRBJ2-3	TGTGCCAGCAGTTATCCAGCGGGGGGCTCCGCAGATACGCAGTATTTT	CASSYPAGGSADTQYF
NA	TRBV9	NA	TRBJ2-1	TGTGCCAGCAGCGTAGGTGATAGCGGCTACAATGAGCAGTTCTTC	CASSVGDSGYNEQFF
NA	TRBV19	once	TRBJ1-1	TGTGCCAGCAAGAGGGACCCCTCGGGCACTGAAGCTTTCTTT	CASKRDPSGTEAFF
NA	TRBV11-2	NA	TRBJ1-2	TGTGCCAGCAGCTTAGGAAGTAGTGCAGGTTCCTATGGCTACACCTTC	CASSLGSSAGSYGYTF
NA	TRBV2	NA	TRBJ1-1	TGTGCCAGCAGTGAAACAGGGAGGAACACTGAAGCTTTCTTT	CASSETGRNTEAFF
NA	TRBV7-9	NA	TRBJ1-2	TGTGCCAGCAGCTTACGGCCCGAGTTGGGTGACTACACCTTC	CASSLRPELGDYTF
NA	TRBV28	once	TRBJ1-6	TGTGCCAGCAGTCCCCTGGGGGGAAGAAATTCACCCCTCCACTTT	CASSPLGGRNSPLHF
NA	TRBV6-1	NA	TRBJ2-7	TGTGCCAGCAGTGAAGGGAGGGGGCAGGGGATCCACGAGCAGTACTTC	CASSEGRGQGIHEQYF
TRBD2	TRBV10-3	NA	TRBJ2-1	TGTGCCACCTCCCCTAGCGGGGGATCCTACAATGAGCAGTTCTTC	CATSPSGGSYNEQFF
NA	TRBV5-1	NA	TRBJ2-3	TGCGCCAGCAGTCCCCGGGCAACGAACACAGATACGCAGTATTTT	CASSPRATNTDTQYF